Shown below are 32 T cell receptor beta chains from a single sample sequenced in a study of T cell repertoires in cytomegalovirus infection. In TCRdb, the reads were re-called with MiXCR into one record per CDR3 protein. The data show some 97,000 distinct CDR3 sequences, less than 25% seen once. Sample: CD8+ T cells from PBMCs. The receptors originated from a human donor in good health (CMV status not recorded). Some clones in this sample may be carry-over from other donors' samples.

This clonotype was seen at least ten times. The gene calls are TRBV7-9 and TRBJ2-5, with TRBD2 identical over 13 bases. The CDR3 spans 16 residues. Germline V lookup: CDR1 SEHNR, CDR2 FQNEAQ (reference sequence). With 5 bases clipped from V and 3 bases from J, the junction kept 6 bases outside the gene matches. The CDR3 is CASSPAGTSGKETQYF. The CDR3 DNA reads as TGTGCCAGCAGCCCGGCCGGGACTAGCGGGAAAGAGACCCAGTACTTC. Full variable domain (rest looked up from reference TRBV7-9 and TRBJ2-5): DTGVSQNPRHKITKRGQNVTFRCDPISEHNRLYWYRQTLGQGPEFLTYFQNEAQLEKSRLLSDRFSAERPKGSFSTLEIQRTEQGDSAMYLCASSPAGTSGKETQYFGPGTRLLVL.

V is TRBV5-6 and J is TRBJ1-1; possibly TRBD1 for D (5 bases). V lost 0 bases and J 4 bases, leaving 16 bases between the germline ends. CDR1 and CDR2 (germline): SGHDT, YYEEEE. The CDR3 extends over 16 amino acids. The CDR3 DNA sequence: TGTGCCAGCAGCTTGGCGGAACCGGGGCTGAGCACTGAAGCTTTCTTT. Amino acid sequence: CASSLAEPGLSTEAFF.

This clonotype came up a few times. This chain joins TRBV6-1 and TRBJ2-1; the match to TRBD1 covers 9 bases. This CDR3 has 14 amino acids. CDR1 is MNHNS, CDR2 SASEGT, per germline. V was pared by 6 bases and J by 4 bases, with 4 bases of the junction left unmatched. CDR3 bases: TGTGCCAGCAGACAGGGGGCGAGATACAATGAGCAGTTCTTC. The encoded protein is CASRQGARYNEQFF.

This clonotype was recorded a few times. The chain carries TRBV20-1 and TRBJ2-7, with 7 bases aligning to TRBD1. Trimming removed 5 bases from V and 0 bases from J; junction bases left unmatched: 10. Per germline, CDR1 DFQATT and CDR2 SNEGSKA (reference sequence). CDR3 length: 15 amino acids. This CDR3 reads CSARHPDRLSYEQYF. CDR3 nucleotide sequence: TGCAGTGCTCGTCACCCGGACAGGCTCTCCTACGAGCAGTACTTC.

The chain is built from TRBV12-3 or TRBV12-4 and TRBJ1-1; D possibly corresponds to TRBD1 (6 bases). Trimming removed 4 bases from V and 0 bases from J, with 15 bases in between. The length of the CDR3 is 16 residues. In DNA form, the CDR3 reads TGTGCCAGCAGTTCCCCCGAGGGGGAATTGAACACTGAAGCTTTCTTT. This sequence encodes CASSSPEGELNTEAFF.

This clonotype was recorded many times. The rearrangement joins TRBV12-3 or TRBV12-4 to TRBJ2-3; D remains ambiguous. Trimming shortened V by 1 base and J by 2 bases, and 10 bases separated the two germline ends. This CDR3 has 15 residues. The CDR3 DNA sequence: TGTGCCAGCAGTTTAGATAGGCAGCACACAGATACGCAGTATTTT. It is translated as CASSLDRQHTDTQYF.

The chain employs TRBV29-1 and TRBJ2-3; D is uncertain. The CDR3 loop spans 13 amino acids. Trimming took off 5 bases at V and 5 bases at J, with 14 bases between the two ends. Germline V CDR1 and CDR2: SQVTM, ANQGSEA. CDR3: CSVYLVGLDTQYF. The DNA for the CDR3 is TGCAGCGTTTACCTCGTTGGGCTAGATACGCAGTATTTT.

This clonotype was seen many times. The chain joins TRBV7-9 to TRBJ2-4, with D maybe TRBD1 (5 bases). V was shortened by 1 base and J by 0 bases, with 10 bases between the two germline ends. Germline CDR1 and CDR2: SEHNR and FQNEAQ (reference sequence). The CDR3 totals 16 residues. CDR3 region: CASSLDQGVAKNIQYF. CDR3 nucleotides: TGTGCCAGCAGCTTAGACCAGGGCGTAGCCAAAAACATTCAGTACTTC. The full variable domain, rest sourced from reference TRBV7-9 and TRBJ2-4, is DTGVSQNPRHKITKRGQNVTFRCDPISEHNRLYWYRQTLGQGPEFLTYFQNEAQLEKSRLLSDRFSAERPKGSFSTLEIQRTEQGDSAMYLCASSLDQGVAKNIQYFGAGTRLSVL.

This clonotype was counted ten times or more. The J gene is TRBJ1-2, the V gene TRBV7-8; D gene unclear. Germline loops: CDR1 SGHVS, CDR2 FQNEAQ. The CDR3 spans 16 residues. Between the trimmed V and J ends, which lost 3 bases and 0 bases, there was a span of 14 bases. The DNA of the CDR3 is TGTGCCAGCAGCTTCACCCCGGACGGTACTAACTATGGCTACACCTTC. Encoded protein: CASSFTPDGTNYGYTF.

This clonotype was found many times. The genes are TRBV12-3 or TRBV12-4 and TRBJ1-1; D ambiguous. The CDR3 covers 13 residues. The V end lost 5 bases, the J end lost 5 bases, and 12 bases lay between the germline ends. The CDR3 loop is CASSPSTFTEAFF. The CDR3 bases are TGTGCCAGCAGTCCCTCGACCTTTACTGAAGCTTTCTTT.

The chain has TRBV29-1 and TRBJ2-7; D call uncertain. The V gene lost 2 bases and the J gene lost 0 bases, with 8 bases spanning the gap. The CDR3 has 13 residues. Germline CDR1 SQVTM, CDR2 ANQGSEA. CDR3 region: CSVEQPSSYEQYF. The CDR3 DNA reads TGCAGCGTTGAACAACCGAGCTCCTACGAGCAGTACTTC.

The chain carries TRBV5-1 and TRBJ2-1; 10 nucleotides line up with TRBD2. Looked up from germline, CDR1 is SGHRS and CDR2 is YFSETQ. The junction had 4 bases not matched to a gene; V was cut back by 0 bases and J by 7 bases. The CDR3 is made up of 15 amino acids. The CDR3 sequence: CASSLAAGGQNEQFF. As DNA, the CDR3 is TGCGCCAGCAGCTTGGCAGCGGGAGGGCAAAATGAGCAGTTCTTC.

Concerning this clonotype: This could be a read error, since a much larger clone is one nucleotide away. In DNA, the CDR3 is TGTGCCAGCAGCGTTCCCTGGGACAGGGAATCCAATGAGCAGTTCTTC. This translates into CASSVPWDRESNEQFF. The chain has TRBV9 and TRBJ2-1; 9 bases line up with TRBD1. The CDR3 loop spans 16 amino acids. J was trimmed by 6 bases and V by 2 bases; bases with no gene match: 9. Germline CDR1 SGDLS, CDR2 YYNGEE. Together with reference TRBV9 and TRBJ2-1, the CDR3 gives the full variable domain: DSGVTQTPKHLITATGQRVTLRCSPRSGDLSVYWYQQSLDQGLQFLIQYYNGEERAKGNILERFSAQQFPDLHSELNLSSLELGDSALYFCASSVPWDRESNEQFFGPGTRLTVL.

V usage is TRBV20-1 and J usage is TRBJ1-1, with D perhaps matching TRBD1 (5 bases). CDR1 is DFQATT and CDR2 is SNEGSKA in the germline V gene (reference sequence). The V gene lost 1 base and the J gene lost 1 base, with 10 bases spanning the gap. The CDR3 extends over 14 amino acids. CDR3 in amino acids: CSARAGRQNTEAFF. CDR3 in DNA: TGCAGTGCTAGAGCGGGACGGCAGAACACTGAAGCTTTCTTT.

This clonotype has a count of ten or more. This chain links TRBV28 with TRBJ1-2, with D uncertain. Trimming left V 2 bases short and J 8 bases short, with 18 bases between. The length of the CDR3 is 15 residues. Germline lookup yields CDR1 MDHEN and CDR2 SYDVKM. CDR3 loop: CASSLEADILFGYTF. The DNA of the CDR3 is TGTGCCAGCAGTTTAGAGGCCGACATTCTTTTCGGCTACACCTTC.

This clonotype was detected only a few times. The J gene is TRBJ2-7, the V gene TRBV2; weak D call: TRBD1 (6 bases). Germline V CDR1 and CDR2: SNHLY, FYNNEI. This CDR3 spans 14 amino acids. V was cut by 8 bases and J by 3 bases, with 17 bases left in between. As DNA, the CDR3 is TGTGCCAGCGCGGACAGTTCGGTAGTCTACGAGCAGTACTTC. This translates into CASADSSVVYEQYF.

V gene TRBV20-1 combines with J gene TRBJ2-1; D not resolved. Trimming left V 3 bases short and J 6 bases short, with 3 bases between. This CDR3 region has 10 residues. Germline V CDR1 and CDR2: DFQATT, SNEGSKA (reference sequence). CDR3 amino acids: CSASANEQFF. The CDR3 coding sequence is TGCAGTGCTAGTGCCAATGAGCAGTTCTTC.

This clonotype came up many times. The chain carries TRBV20-1 and TRBJ2-3, with 8 bases matching TRBD2. The trim removed 1 base at V and 4 bases at J, leaving 1 base unmatched. The CDR3 is 13 amino acids. Germline V gene sequence: CDR1 DFQATT, CDR2 SNEGSKA (reference sequence). The CDR3 bases are TGCAGTGCTAGAGCGCGGGGGGCAGATACGCAGTATTTT. This translates into CSARARGADTQYF.

V gene TRBV20-1 combines with J gene TRBJ2-1; maybe TRBD2 (6 bases). Per the germline V gene, CDR1 is DFQATT and CDR2 is SNEGSKA (reference sequence). The CDR3 is 16 residues long. Trimming cost V 0 bases and J 8 bases, with 20 bases left between them. The CDR3 sequence is CSARDRRTSKFYEQFF. The CDR3 DNA reads TGCAGTGCTAGAGATCGGCGAACTAGCAAGTTTTATGAGCAGTTCTTC.

This clonotype was seen only a few times. The chain couples TRBV7-9 to TRBJ2-5; D is undetermined. Trimming pared 8 bases from V and 0 bases from J, leaving 7 bases between. This CDR3 is built from 12 residues. Germline V gives CDR1 SEHNR, CDR2 FQNEAQ (reference sequence). The CDR3 here is CASRTDQETQYF. CDR3 nucleotide sequence: TGTGCCAGCCGGACGGACCAAGAGACCCAGTACTTC.

This clonotype showed up just a few times. The chain employs TRBV7-2 and TRBJ2-7; 9 bases fit TRBD2. V trimming: 3 bases; J trimming: 3 bases; junction bases outside the gene matches: 3. This CDR3 contains 14 residues. CDR1 and CDR2 from the germline V gene are SGHTA and FQGNSA. The CDR3 loop reads CASSFGGRGYEQYF. CDR3 bases: TGTGCCAGCAGCTTCGGCGGGAGGGGCTACGAGCAGTACTTC.

By share, this clonotype ranks as medium-sized. This rearrangement joins TRBV7-2 to TRBJ2-5; the match to TRBD2 covers 8 bases. CDR3 length equals 17 residues. Germline V gene data show CDR1 as SGHTA and CDR2 as FQGNSA. Germline trimming cut 0 bases from V and 2 bases from J; bases unmatched to any gene: 8. CDR3 sequence: CASSLAPRGGSQETQYF. The CDR3 nucleotides read TGTGCCAGCAGCTTAGCCCCCCGGGGGGGATCTCAAGAGACCCAGTACTTC. Full variable domain (rest looked up from reference TRBV7-2 and TRBJ2-5): GAGVSQSPSNKVTEKGKDVELRCDPISGHTALYWYRQSLGQGLEFLIYFQGNSAPDKSGLPSDRFSAERTGGSVSTLTIQRTQQEDSAVYLCASSLAPRGGSQETQYFGPGTRLLVL.

This clonotype was counted only a few times. A junction boundary mismatches the germline segment, possibly from a read error. The chain recombines TRBV6-2 or TRBV6-3 with TRBJ2-7; TRBD2 aligns across 12 bases. There are 17 residues in the CDR3. Germline lookup yields CDR1 MNHEY and CDR2 SVGEGT. The CDR3 DNA follows: TGTGCCAGCAGCCAGCGGACTAGCGGGGCCACTTCCTACGGGCAGTACTTC. Its translation is CASSQRTSGATSYGQYF.

This clonotype was observed many times. The chain uses TRBV20-1 and TRBJ2-7; 7 nucleotides agree with TRBD1. With V trimmed by 3 bases and J by 5 bases, 10 bases remained unmatched. The CDR3 consists of 14 residues. Per the germline V gene, CDR1 is DFQATT and CDR2 is SNEGSKA (reference sequence). The CDR3 here is CSASIPTGIHEQYF. As DNA, the CDR3 is TGCAGTGCTAGTATCCCGACAGGGATCCACGAGCAGTACTTC.

The sample holds a few counts of this clonotype. The chain couples TRBV5-8 to TRBJ1-5; D perhaps matches TRBD1 (5 bases). Trimming pared 0 bases from V and 7 bases from J, leaving 11 bases between. In germline, CDR1 is SGHTS, CDR2 YDEGEE. There are 14 residues in the CDR3. CDR3 sequence: CASSLDQGGQPQHF. Written as DNA, the CDR3 is TGTGCCAGCAGCTTGGACCAGGGAGGACAGCCCCAGCATTTT.

Many counts were recorded for this clonotype. The chain has TRBV4-1 and TRBJ2-7; TRBD1 matches 9 bases. CDR3 length: 15 residues. CDR1 and CDR2 (germline): MGHRA, YSYEKL. Trimming cost V 0 bases and J 4 bases; bases outside gene matches: 4. CDR3 coding DNA: TGCGCCAGCAGCCAAGATTGGGACAGGGTGTACGAGCAGTACTTC. Translating gives CASSQDWDRVYEQYF.

The chain has TRBV20-1 and TRBJ2-7, with D tentatively TRBD1 (5 bases). This CDR3 has 15 amino acids. The germline CDR1 and CDR2 sequences are DFQATT and SNEGSKA (reference sequence). The V gene lost 1 base and the J gene lost 1 base, with 14 bases spanning the gap. The CDR3 DNA reads as TGCAGTGCTAGAGTTCCTCCCGACAGTTCCTACGAGCAGTACTTC. Protein sequence: CSARVPPDSSYEQYF.

The rearrangement joins TRBV28 to TRBJ2-2, with unresolved D. Germline V gene lookup returns CDR1 MDHEN and CDR2 SYDVKM. V dropped 10 bases and J dropped 4 bases, with 16 bases sitting between them. The CDR3 runs 14 residues. In nucleotides, the CDR3 is TGTGCCACCTTACCCCCGATCAGCACCGGGGAGCTGTTTTTT. It specifies CATLPPISTGELFF.

J is TRBJ1-5 and V is TRBV28; no firm D call. The CDR3 has 15 residues. Germline V gene lookup returns CDR1 MDHEN and CDR2 SYDVKM. Trimming cost V 10 bases and J 4 bases, with 20 bases left between them. The CDR3 spells CANSPAEGKNQPQHF. The CDR3 DNA reads TGTGCCAACAGCCCTGCGGAGGGTAAAAATCAGCCCCAGCATTTT.

This rearrangement joins TRBV27 to TRBJ2-5; the D is unclear. The V and J ends lost 3 bases and 1 base respectively, with 12 bases between them. Germline loops: CDR1 MNHEY, CDR2 SMNVEV (reference sequence). There are 15 residues in the CDR3. CDR3 bases: TGTGCCAGCAGTTTCTCCCCACACCCCCAAGAGACCCAGTACTTC. Its translation: CASSFSPHPQETQYF.

V gene TRBV28 combines with J gene TRBJ1-3; D is unclear. Germline V gene sequence: CDR1 MDHEN, CDR2 SYDVKM. CDR3 length: 17 amino acids. Trimming removed 5 bases from V and 2 bases from J, with 19 bases in between. The CDR3 coding sequence is TGTGCCAGCAGTACCCACCGGCGGGCGGAAGCTGGAAACACCATATATTTT. Protein product: CASSTHRRAEAGNTIYF. The variable domain in full, with the rest retrieved from reference TRBV28 and TRBJ1-3, is DVKVTQSSRYLVKRTGEKVFLECVQDMDHENMFWYRQDPGLGLRLIYFSYDVKMKEKGDIPEGYSVSREKKERFSLILESASTNQTSMYLCASSTHRRAEAGNTIYFGEGSWLTVV.

This clonotype was counted between two and nine times. The chain is built from TRBV4-2 and TRBJ2-1; TRBD2 agrees at 10 bases. The CDR3 sequence is 18 residues long. V trimming: 0 bases; J trimming: 7 bases; junction bases outside the gene matches: 12. Germline assignment: CDR1 LGHNA and CDR2 YNFKEQ. The CDR3 loop reads CASSQDVLHSGGLNEQFF. CDR3 DNA: TGTGCCAGCAGCCAAGATGTCCTCCATAGCGGGGGGTTAAATGAGCAGTTCTTC.